This T cell receptor beta chain stems from a study of blood T cell repertoires in COVID-19. Original processing notes: Reference gene primer amplification gave nucleated cell count estimates. The table came from immunoSEQ multiplex PCR; TCRdb's copy has only in-frame clones and leaves some out. That table is the source of V, J and clone size, and D and trimming were worked out from the DNA. This sample has tens of thousands of clones, with 88% found just once. This CDR3 comprises 14 residues. The germline gives CDR1 SGHTA, CDR2 FQGNSA. The ends lost 5 bases at V and 6 bases at J; junction bases unmatched: 6.

The V call is TRBV7-2, the J call TRBJ1-2, with 10 bases lining up with TRBD1. The sequencing sample was made of peripheral blood. The sequence derives from a man aged 50 or older with acute or convalescent COVID-19. The CDR3 sequence: CASSPDRGRHGYTF. The DNA for the CDR3 is TGTGCCAGCAGCCCAGACAGGGGGCGGCATGGCTACACCTTC.